The clone carrying this T cell receptor (beta chain) was observed once. The sample belongs to a study of control samples from healthy donors and cancer patients. Clones were sequenced by immunoSEQ multiplex PCR, and TCRdb holds only the in-frame ones, with some missing. Of 65,000 to 100,000 clones listed, roughly 86% were seen once; the top ten hold around a fifth. The germline CDR1 and CDR2 sequences are KGHSH and LQKENI. The V segment lost 4 bases and the J segment 2 bases; nucleotides outside the gene matches: 6. CDR3 length equals 15 residues. V and J are TRBV18 and TRBJ1-1; 8 bases are shared with TRBD1. Sample: blood. The receptor was derived from a man in his forties or fifties in good health. CDR3 nucleotides: TGTGCCAGCTCACGATTGACAGGGGATAACACTGAAGCTTTCTTT. As protein: CASSRLTGDNTEAFF.